This TCR beta chain was captured by sequencing in a study of T cells in Graves' hyperthyroidism and ophthalmopathy. The investigators amplified TCR beta CDR3 regions from RNA transcripts. A set of HTBI primers served as the primers for a first-round RT-PCR of the TCR CDR3. One entry per CDR3 protein, called by TCRdb with MiXCR from the multiplex PCR reads. The repertoire holds around 600,000 distinct CDR3 sequences, with 14% as singletons. Ophthalmopathy patients had moderate-to-severe active disease, CAS ≥3, NOSPECS ≥4, and disease duration under 3 months. The CDR3 has 15 amino acids. Germline V gene sequence: CDR1 MDHEN, CDR2 SYDVKM. The germline V and J ends were trimmed by 5 bases and 1 base, with 14 bases remaining between them. This clonotype was picked up many times.

This clonotype was obtained from a woman aged 45-59 years with Graves' ophthalmopathy. The source material was blood. This chain uses TRBV28 with TRBJ1-1; D not resolved. The CDR3: CASSPRAIRNTEAFF. CDR3 in DNA: TGTGCCAGCAGTCCCCGCGCAATACGGAACACTGAAGCTTTCTTT.